This paragraph covers one T cell receptor beta chain sequence. These data belong to a study of blood T cells in healthy people across ages. Every sample gave at least 5.5 micrograms of total RNA when it was extracted. CDR3 size: 16 residues. Trimming shortened V by 3 bases and J by 0 bases, and 17 bases separated the two germline ends. The germline V gene encodes CDR1 DFQATT and CDR2 SNEGSKA (reference sequence). PCR was performed a second time for roughly 7 to 12 cycles using a sample-barcoded 5' primer and a J-beta primer mix. TCRdb reprocessed the 5' RACE reads with MiXCR, giving one entry per CDR3 protein. Among hundreds of thousands of distinct CDR3 sequences listed, roughly 64% were seen once.

The gene calls are TRBV20-1 and TRBJ2-5, with a possible D match to TRBD2 (6 bases). This TCR was recovered from a man aged 30 to 39 in good health. The sequenced material came from blood. This CDR3 is CSASQRRGQYQETQYF. CDR3 nucleotide sequence: TGCAGTGCTAGTCAAAGGCGGGGCCAGTACCAAGAGACCCAGTACTTC.